Following are 8 T cell receptor beta chains from one sample sequenced in a study of neurological immune-mediated disorders. TCRdb recomputed calls from the 5' RACE reads with MiXCR, one row per CDR3 protein. The data show tens of thousands of distinct CDR3 sequences, approximately 14% seen once. Sample: PBMCs. The receptor source for this set is a woman aged 45-65 years with HTLV-1-associated myelopathy (HAM/TSP).

The sample holds many counts of this clonotype. The chain recombines TRBV5-1 with TRBJ2-1; 8 positions match TRBD1. This CDR3 has 17 amino acids. V dropped 4 bases and J dropped 0; count of bases not matched to a gene: 9. Germline values: CDR1 SGHRS, CDR2 YFSETQ. CDR3 sequence (DNA): TGCGCCAGCAGCCAAGACAGGGGCGCGGGCTCCTACAATGAGCAGTTCTTC. It is translated as CASSQDRGAGSYNEQFF.

This clonotype was counted only a few times. The chain's CDR3 is CASTHGGPKGYEQYF. The CDR3 DNA sequence: TGTGCCAGCACCCATGGGGGCCCGAAAGGCTACGAGCAGTACTTC. The gene calls are TRBV6-5 and TRBJ2-7, with D perhaps TRBD1 (6 bases). V gave up 7 bases and J gave up 3 bases, with 19 bases separating them. CDR3 length equals 15 residues. The germline gives CDR1 MNHEY, CDR2 SVGAGI.

This clonotype was seen many times. The CDR3, as DNA: TGTGCCAGCAGCACCGGGACAAGTAAAGCTTTCTTT. Amino acids: CASSTGTSKAFF. The V call is TRBV7-9, the J call TRBJ1-1; a possible D gene is TRBD1 (6 bases). Per the germline V gene, CDR1 is SEHNR and CDR2 is FQNEAQ (reference sequence). Trimming removed 5 bases from V and 9 bases from J, with 13 bases in between. The length of the CDR3 is 12 residues.

The chain joins TRBV5-1 to TRBJ2-1; D gene uncertain. The CDR3 covers 15 residues. V lost 4 bases and J 0 bases, leaving 11 bases between the germline ends. CDR1 SGHRS and CDR2 YFSETQ come from the germline V gene. The chain's CDR3 is CASSLDTASYNEQFF. DNA of the CDR3: TGCGCCAGCAGCCTAGACACGGCCTCCTACAATGAGCAGTTCTTC.

This clonotype was detected ten times or more. The chain combines TRBV12-3 or TRBV12-4 with TRBJ1-2; 9 nucleotides line up with TRBD1. V shed 3 bases, J shed 5 bases, and the junction held 13 bases outside the gene matches. The CDR3 consists of 17 residues. CDR3 region: CASSFSRGTGREYGYTF. The CDR3 DNA reads as TGTGCCAGCAGTTTCAGTCGGGGGACAGGGCGGGAGTATGGCTACACCTTC.

This clonotype was seen a handful of times. The rearrangement uses TRBV7-3 and TRBJ2-5; TRBD2 matches 13 bases. V dropped 5 bases and J dropped 2; count of bases not matched to a gene: 5. The CDR3 runs 16 residues. The germline CDR1 and CDR2 sequences are SGHTA and FQGTGA. In nucleotides, the CDR3 is TGTGCCAGCAGCCGTACTAGCGGGGGGGCTCAAGAGACCCAGTACTTC. Its protein product is CASSRTSGGAQETQYF.

This clonotype was recorded at least ten times. V and J are TRBV20-1 and TRBJ1-6; the match to TRBD1 covers 9 bases. Trimming took 3 bases from V and 8 from J; bases not matched to a gene: 5. The CDR3 spans 14 residues. CDR1 DFQATT and CDR2 SNEGSKA come from the germline V gene (reference sequence). CDR3 region: CSARWDRDDSPLHF. Written as DNA, the CDR3 is TGCAGTGCTAGGTGGGACAGGGATGATTCACCCCTCCACTTT.

This clonotype has ten or more counts. J is TRBJ2-1 and V is TRBV9; a weak D match, TRBD2 (6 bases). Germline CDR1 reads SGDLS; CDR2 reads YYNGEE. V shed 1 base and J shed 2 bases, with 16 bases lying between them. This CDR3 spans 17 amino acids. The DNA of the CDR3 is TGTGCCAGCAGCGTATCCGGCGGCTCGGGAGCCTACAATGAGCAGTTCTTC. This sequence encodes CASSVSGGSGAYNEQFF.